This is a list of T cell receptor beta chains from one sample in a study of monozygotic twins with inflammatory bowel disease. TCRdb re-called the 5' RACE reads; one entry per CDR3 protein, DNA not given. The listing contains more than 300,000 distinct CDR3 sequences. Sequencing used blood. All receptors derive from a human donor with ulcerative colitis or Crohn's disease, or a healthy co-twin of an affected twin (not recorded which). Both conserved end residues are part of each CDR3. Each record gives: CDR3 length, J gene, V gene, CDR3 protein.

length: 15; J: TRBJ2-1; V: TRBV18; CDR3: CASSPPAGLTNEQFF
length: 16; J: TRBJ1-5; V: TRBV12-3/TRBV12-4; CDR3: CASSLETPLSNQPQHF
length: 13; J: TRBJ1-1; V: TRBV6-1; CDR3: CASSATRLSEAFF
length: 16; J: TRBJ2-3; V: TRBV9; CDR3: CASSVATAGARDTQYF
length: 11; J: TRBJ1-1; V: TRBV7-2; CDR3: CASSLAWEAFF
length: 13; J: TRBJ2-7; V: TRBV7-8; CDR3: CASSLLVDYEQYF
length: 14; J: TRBJ2-3; V: TRBV30; CDR3: CAWRSRGLRDTQYF
length: 17; J: TRBJ2-1; V: TRBV5-1; CDR3: CASSWGLGGSSYNEQFF
length: 15; J: TRBJ2-2; V: TRBV6-4; CDR3: CASSVGGTYTGELFF
length: 16; J: TRBJ2-7; V: TRBV4-3; CDR3: CASSQDISGVTYEQYF
length: 15; J: TRBJ2-1; V: TRBV9; CDR3: CASSAGGGSYNEQFF
length: 14; J: TRBJ1-5; V: TRBV27; CDR3: CASSLSGYNQPQHF
length: 15; J: TRBJ1-5; V: TRBV18; CDR3: CASSPGGGLDQPQHF
length: 15; J: TRBJ1-5; V: TRBV5-1; CDR3: CASSRGTGEDQPQHF
length: 14; J: TRBJ1-2; V: TRBV5-1; CDR3: CASSLAGPTEGYTF
length: 13; J: TRBJ2-7; V: TRBV30; CDR3: CAWSSGLAYEQYF
length: 18; J: TRBJ2-2; V: TRBV9; CDR3: CASSVEPFSGGKTGELFF
length: 15; J: TRBJ2-7; V: TRBV28; CDR3: CASSFRDRGTYEQYF
length: 14; J: TRBJ2-2; V: TRBV6-5; CDR3: CASSYGGAAGELFF
length: 14; J: TRBJ2-7; V: TRBV6-6; CDR3: CASSYVGYNYEQYF
length: 14; J: TRBJ2-3; V: TRBV5-6; CDR3: CASSSGSPTDTQYF
length: 13; J: TRBJ1-5; V: TRBV18; CDR3: CASSPKDTQPQHF
length: 13; J: TRBJ1-1; V: TRBV15; CDR3: CATQGGGSTEAFF
length: 16; J: TRBJ2-3; V: TRBV7-2; CDR3: CASSLNRGPSADTQYF
length: 18; J: TRBJ2-3; V: TRBV27; CDR3: CASSLFSLWGHLTDTQYF
length: 15; J: TRBJ2-1; V: TRBV6-1; CDR3: CASSPGRFEGNEQFF
length: 12; J: TRBJ1-5; V: TRBV6-6; CDR3: CASTGVLGPQRF
length: 16; J: TRBJ2-1; V: TRBV5-1; CDR3: CASRDPKGLSYNEQFF
length: 17; J: TRBJ2-1; V: TRBV4-1; CDR3: CASSQARLAGRYNEQFF
length: 13; J: TRBJ2-3; V: TRBV6-4; CDR3: CASSWTGTDTQYF
length: 14; J: TRBJ2-7; V: TRBV5-1; CDR3: CASSLGVGSYEQYF
length: 14; J: TRBJ2-7; V: TRBV6-2/TRBV6-3; CDR3: CASSYGRDSYEQYF
length: 14; J: TRBJ2-3; V: TRBV20-1; CDR3: CSASIAGAGDTQYF
length: 13; J: TRBJ1-1; V: TRBV7-2; CDR3: CASSFTGSTEAFF
length: 16; J: TRBJ1-2; V: TRBV6-5; CDR3: CASSYSTGQGPGGYTF
length: 14; J: TRBJ2-1; V: TRBV10-3; CDR3: CASGGQGKYNEQFF
length: 13; J: TRBJ2-5; V: TRBV20-1; CDR3: CSARDGRQATQYF
length: 16; J: TRBJ2-1; V: TRBV5-6; CDR3: CASSLIDRGLYNEQFF
length: 13; J: TRBJ1-1; V: TRBV12-3/TRBV12-4; CDR3: CASSFRPGTEAFF
length: 11; J: TRBJ2-2; V: TRBV12-3/TRBV12-4; CDR3: CASSLRRELFF
length: 16; J: TRBJ2-3; V: TRBV12-3/TRBV12-4; CDR3: CASSPLALDRGDTQYF
length: 15; J: TRBJ2-1; V: TRBV20-1; CDR3: CSARDTPPGTDEQFF
length: 13; J: TRBJ2-7; V: TRBV28; CDR3: CASRTGGLYEQYF
length: 15; J: TRBJ1-5; V: TRBV19; CDR3: CASSFVAGANQPQHF
length: 15; J: TRBJ2-7; V: TRBV6-5; CDR3: CASSYSGLGNYEQYF
length: 12; J: TRBJ2-7; V: TRBV3-1; CDR3: CASSDTPLEQYF
length: 15; J: TRBJ2-7; V: TRBV27; CDR3: CASSLGSSRSYEQYF
length: 14; J: TRBJ1-2; V: TRBV20-1; CDR3: CSARDHRGNYGYTF
length: 14; J: TRBJ2-7; V: TRBV5-1; CDR3: CASSLAVVQAEQYF
length: 13; J: TRBJ1-3; V: TRBV6-5; CDR3: CASWRGAGNTIYF